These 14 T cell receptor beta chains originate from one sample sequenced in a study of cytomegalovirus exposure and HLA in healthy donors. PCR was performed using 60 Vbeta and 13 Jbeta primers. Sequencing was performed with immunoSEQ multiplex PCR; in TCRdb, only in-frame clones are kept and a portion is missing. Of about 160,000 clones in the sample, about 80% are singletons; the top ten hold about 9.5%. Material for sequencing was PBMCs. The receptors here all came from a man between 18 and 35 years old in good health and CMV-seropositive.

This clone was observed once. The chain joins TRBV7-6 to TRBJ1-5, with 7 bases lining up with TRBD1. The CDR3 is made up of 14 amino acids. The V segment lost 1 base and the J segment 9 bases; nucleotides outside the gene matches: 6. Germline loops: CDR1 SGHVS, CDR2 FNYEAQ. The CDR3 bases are TGTGCCAGCAGCTTAGAGACAGGGACAGTGCCCCAGCATTTT. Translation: CASSLETGTVPQHF.

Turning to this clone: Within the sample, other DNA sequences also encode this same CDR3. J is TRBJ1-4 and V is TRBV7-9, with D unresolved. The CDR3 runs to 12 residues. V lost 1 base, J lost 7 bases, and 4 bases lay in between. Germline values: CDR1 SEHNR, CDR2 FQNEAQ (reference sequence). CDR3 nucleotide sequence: TGTGCCAGCAGCTTAGGGGCTGAAAAACTGTTTTTT. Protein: CASSLGAEKLFF.

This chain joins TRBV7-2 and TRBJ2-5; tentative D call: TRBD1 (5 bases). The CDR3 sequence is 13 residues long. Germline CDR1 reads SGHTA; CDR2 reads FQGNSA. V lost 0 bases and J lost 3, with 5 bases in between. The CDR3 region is CASSLAREETQYF. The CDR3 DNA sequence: TGTGCCAGCAGCTTAGCCAGGGAAGAGACCCAGTACTTC. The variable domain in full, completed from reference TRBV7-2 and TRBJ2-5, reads GAGVSQSPSNKVTEKGKDVELRCDPISGHTALYWYRQSLGQGLEFLIYFQGNSAPDKSGLPSDRFSAERTGGSVSTLTIQRTQQEDSAVYLCASSLAREETQYFGPGTRLLVL.

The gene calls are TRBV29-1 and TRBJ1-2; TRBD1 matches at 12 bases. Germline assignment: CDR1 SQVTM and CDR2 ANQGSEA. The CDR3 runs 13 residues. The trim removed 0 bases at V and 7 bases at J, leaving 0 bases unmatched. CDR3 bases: TGCAGCGTTGAAGAGGGACAGGGGGCTGGCTACACCTTC. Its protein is CSVEEGQGAGYTF.

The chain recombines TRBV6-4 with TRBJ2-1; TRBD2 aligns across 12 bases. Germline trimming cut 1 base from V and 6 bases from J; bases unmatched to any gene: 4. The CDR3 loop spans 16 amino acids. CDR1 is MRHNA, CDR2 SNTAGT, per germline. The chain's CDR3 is CASSDFLAGGINEQFF. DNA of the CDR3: TGTGCCAGCAGTGACTTCCTAGCGGGAGGGATCAATGAGCAGTTCTTC.

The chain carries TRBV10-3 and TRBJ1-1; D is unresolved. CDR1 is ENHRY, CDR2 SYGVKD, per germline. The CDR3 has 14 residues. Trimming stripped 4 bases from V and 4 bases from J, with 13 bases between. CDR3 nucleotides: TGTGCCATCAGTGGACCGCGGGCGGGCACTGAAGCTTTCTTT. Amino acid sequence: CAISGPRAGTEAFF.

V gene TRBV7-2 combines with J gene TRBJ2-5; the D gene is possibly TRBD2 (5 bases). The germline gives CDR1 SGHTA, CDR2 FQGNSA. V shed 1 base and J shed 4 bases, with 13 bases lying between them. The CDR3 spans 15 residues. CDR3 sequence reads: CASSLGGSGGETQYF. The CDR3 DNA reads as TGTGCCAGCAGCTTAGGAGGGAGCGGCGGAGAGACCCAGTACTTC.

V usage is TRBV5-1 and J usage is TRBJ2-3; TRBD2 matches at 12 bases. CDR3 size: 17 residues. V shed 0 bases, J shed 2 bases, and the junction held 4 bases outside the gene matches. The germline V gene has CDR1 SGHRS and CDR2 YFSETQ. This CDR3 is CASSLGTSGTLTDTQYF. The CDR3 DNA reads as TGCGCCAGCAGCTTGGGGACTAGCGGGACCCTCACAGATACGCAGTATTTT.

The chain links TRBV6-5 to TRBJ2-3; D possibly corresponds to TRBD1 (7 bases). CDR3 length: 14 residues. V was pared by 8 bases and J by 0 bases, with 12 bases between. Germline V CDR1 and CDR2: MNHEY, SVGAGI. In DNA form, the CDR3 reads TGTGCCAGCGGGGGGACAGCTAGCACAGATACGCAGTATTTT. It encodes CASGGTASTDTQYF.

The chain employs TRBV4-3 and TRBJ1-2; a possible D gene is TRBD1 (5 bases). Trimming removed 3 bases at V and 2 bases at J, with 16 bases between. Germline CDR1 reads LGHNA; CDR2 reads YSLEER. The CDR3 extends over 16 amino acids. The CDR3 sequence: CASSQAQGGPNYGYTF. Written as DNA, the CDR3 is TGCGCCAGCAGCCAGGCGCAGGGAGGGCCAAACTATGGCTACACCTTC.

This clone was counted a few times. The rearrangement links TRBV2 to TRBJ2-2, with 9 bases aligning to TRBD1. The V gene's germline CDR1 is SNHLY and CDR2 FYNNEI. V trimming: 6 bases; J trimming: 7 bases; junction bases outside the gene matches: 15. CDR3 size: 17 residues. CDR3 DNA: TGTGCCAGCAGCCCCATGGTGGGACAGGGCAGCCGCGGGGAGCTGTTTTTT. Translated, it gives CASSPMVGQGSRGELFF.

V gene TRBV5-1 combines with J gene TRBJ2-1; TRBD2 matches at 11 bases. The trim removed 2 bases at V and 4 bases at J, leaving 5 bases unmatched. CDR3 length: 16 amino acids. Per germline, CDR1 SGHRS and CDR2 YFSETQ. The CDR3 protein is CASSLPGLAAYNEQFF. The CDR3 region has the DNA TGCGCCAGCAGCTTACCGGGACTAGCGGCATACAATGAGCAGTTCTTC.

CDR3 nucleotide sequence: TGTGCCTTGGACAGGGTCCGAGATTCACCCCTCCACTTT. It codes for CALDRVRDSPLHF. The chain joins TRBV30 to TRBJ1-6; 8 bases align to TRBD1. Losses at the gene ends were 7 bases for V and 8 bases for J; bases not matched to a gene: 7. The CDR3 runs to 13 residues. Germline V lookup: CDR1 GTSNPN, CDR2 SVGIG (reference sequence).

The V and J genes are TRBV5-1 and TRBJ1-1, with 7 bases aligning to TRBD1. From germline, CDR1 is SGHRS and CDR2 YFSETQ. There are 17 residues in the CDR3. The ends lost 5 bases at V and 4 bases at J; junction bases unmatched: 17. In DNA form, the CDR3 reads TGCGCCAGCAGTTCACAGGGGCAATACGTTGCGGGCACTGAAGCTTTCTTT. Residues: CASSSQGQYVAGTEAFF. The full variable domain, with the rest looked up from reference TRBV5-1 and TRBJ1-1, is KAGVTQTPRYLIKTRGQQVTLSCSPISGHRSVSWYQQTPGQGLQFLFEYFSETQRNKGNFPGRFSGRQFSNSRSEMNVSTLELGDSALYLCASSSQGQYVAGTEAFFGQGTRLTVV.